Given below is one T cell receptor beta chain in context. The antigen it binds to is not known. No much larger clone exists at a distance of one base, and base qualities are not known. The collaborating institutions used their own protocols to collect whole blood in K2EDTA tubes. For TCRbeta analysis, collaborator samples were shipped as frozen whole blood, as isolated PBMCs, or as DNA extracted from either sample type. This specimen comes from a study of blood T cell repertoires in COVID-19 (dated by TCRdb to the early 2020s). A note on the overall study: Samples from collaborators originated in the United States, Italy and Spain and spanned both the acute and convalescent phases of COVID-19. The material from the prospective study consisted of cDNA or gDNA derived from T cells, B-cell-depleted T cells, or PBMCs. Subjects who had been exposed to COVID-19, were actively infected with it, or had recovered from it provided the deeply sampled blood TCRbeta repertoires that made up the dataset. A freely available public database, intended as a resource for researchers studying the immune response to SARS-CoV-2, is where the repertoires were released. Samples were obtained from the ongoing ImmuneRACE study (first 160 participants) and from about 1,300 subjects provided by 6 global collaborators. Sample metadata almost always included a de-identified subject ID, COVID-19 status, age in years and sex. HLA class I and class II types, where available, came from metadata supplied by the sample provider rather than from assay-based typing.

Via the germline V gene, CDR1 is KGHSH and CDR2 LQKENI. V is pared back by 3 bases and J by 2 bases, with 7 bases lying between the germline termini. Taken from cysteine to phenylalanine, the CDR3 has 13 residues. Just the 39-base CDR3 DNA is kept, in frame starting at base 1. TCRbeta CDR3 regions were amplified from genomic DNA using the immunoSEQ Assay, a bias-controlled multiplex PCR. On the authors' methods: The number of nucleated cells in each sample was estimated by amplification of reference gene primers within the assay. To quantify the absolute abundance of each unique TCRbeta CDR3 rearrangement, sequence reads were collapsed and filtered. For each sample, productive Simpson clonality was calculated as the square root of Simpson's diversity index over productive rearrangements. TCRdb re-hosts the immuneACCESS table, in-frame sequences only. Its copies lack some clones; in the studies checked, an unresolved V gene accounts for under half of them, and the cause for the rest is not known. Clone size and V and J calls were adopted from that table, with D and trimming inferred from the DNA. A total of some 70,000 clones appear in this sample, about nine tenths of them only once. The ten top clones hold around 8% of the sample.

Paper-wide results and their limitations: The amount of clinical and demographic metadata varied by source and participant and was provided uncurated.

The receptor's source is a man in his forties or fifties with active COVID-19. The chain joins TRBV18 to TRBJ2-5; no D gene call is confident. Sequences were obtained from peripheral blood. The CDR3 corresponds to CASSPGHQETQYF. The bases are TGTGCCAGCTCACCGGGCCATCAAGAGACCCAGTACTTC.